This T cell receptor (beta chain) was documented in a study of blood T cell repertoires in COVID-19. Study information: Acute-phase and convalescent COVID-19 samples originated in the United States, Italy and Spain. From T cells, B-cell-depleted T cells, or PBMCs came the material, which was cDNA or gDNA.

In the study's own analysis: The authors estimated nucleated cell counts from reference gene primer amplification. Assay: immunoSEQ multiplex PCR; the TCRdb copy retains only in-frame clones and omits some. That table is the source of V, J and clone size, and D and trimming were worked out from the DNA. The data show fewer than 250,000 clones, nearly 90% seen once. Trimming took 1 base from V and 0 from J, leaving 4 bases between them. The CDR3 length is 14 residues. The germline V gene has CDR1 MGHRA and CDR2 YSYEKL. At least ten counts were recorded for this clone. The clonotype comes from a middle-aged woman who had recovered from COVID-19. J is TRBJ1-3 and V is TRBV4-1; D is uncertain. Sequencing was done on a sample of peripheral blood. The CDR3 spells CASSQGHSGNTIYF. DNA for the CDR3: TGCGCCAGCAGCCAAGGACACTCTGGAAACACCATATATTTT.